This T cell receptor beta chain is from a study of cytomegalovirus exposure and HLA in healthy donors. Study details: Genetic ancestry analysis placed 81% of the roughly 400 donors that were genotyped in the Caucasian-associated cluster.

Turning to this clone: Its antigen is not known.

General study findings and limits: Roughly uniform depth of sequencing across donors was assumed in presence/absence analyses. Roughly 170 TCR beta chains were listed as cytomegalovirus-associated. Common viral pathogens seemed to be connected with several of the most significant clusters, according to a later analysis.

PCR was performed using 60 Vbeta and 13 Jbeta primers. Produced via immunoSEQ multiplex PCR; TCRdb's table is partial and in-frame only. The sample gives over 100,000 clones, 60% to 85% of which show up once; around 1.8% is in the top ten. The CDR3 has 16 amino acids. Germline values: CDR1 SEHNR, CDR2 FQNEAQ (reference sequence). V trimming: 5 bases; J trimming: 0 bases; junction bases outside the gene matches: 10. V gene TRBV7-9 combines with J gene TRBJ2-7, with TRBD1 matching 7 bases. Sequencing was performed on PBMCs. This TCR derives from a female donor in good health and CMV-seropositive. The CDR3: CASSGSGTADSYEQYF. The CDR3 DNA follows: TGTGCCAGCAGCGGGTCCGGGACAGCAGACTCCTACGAGCAGTACTTC.